What follows are 29 T cell receptor beta chains derived from one specimen sequenced in a study of regulatory dendritic cells for organ transplantation. The method was immunoSEQ multiplex PCR; TCRdb's version includes in-frame clones alone and lacks a portion of them. The data contain roughly 5,700 clones, around three fifths of them singletons. The sequenced sample was memory CD8+ T cells from blood. Stated subset: CD45RO+ memory T cells. These receptors were obtained from a human donor in good health.

The chain carries TRBV4-2 and TRBJ2-3, with a weak D call TRBD2 (6 bases). V lost 0 bases to trimming and J lost 2 bases, with 15 bases between them. Germline V CDR1 and CDR2: LGHNA, YNFKEQ. The CDR3 runs to 17 residues. CDR3 nucleotide sequence: TGTGCCAGCAGCCAAGAAGCGGGTCAGGGCCCCACAGATACGCAGTATTTT. This gives the protein CASSQEAGQGPTDTQYF.

This chain uses TRBV4-1 with TRBJ2-2; D is possibly TRBD2 (5 bases). The CDR3 loop spans 13 amino acids. Per the germline V gene, CDR1 is MGHRA and CDR2 is YSYEKL. Trimming cost V 4 bases and J 5 bases, with 8 bases left between them. The CDR3 reads CASSPTRTGELFF. The CDR3, as DNA: TGCGCCAGCAGCCCCACTAGAACCGGGGAGCTGTTTTTT.

V is TRBV19 and J is TRBJ1-4; D not certain. Trimming pared 4 bases from V and 8 bases from J, leaving 17 bases between. There are 15 residues in the CDR3. The germline V gene encodes CDR1 LNHDA and CDR2 SQIVND (reference sequence). The CDR3 is CASSTHEPGREKLFF. DNA for the CDR3: TGTGCCAGTAGTACCCACGAGCCCGGGAGGGAAAAACTGTTTTTT.

This chain links TRBV13 with TRBJ1-1; 7 bases are shared with TRBD1. CDR1 PRHDT and CDR2 FYEKMQ come from the germline V gene (reference sequence). This CDR3 region has 16 residues. The junction had 6 bases not matched to a gene; V was cut back by 1 base and J by 1 base. For the CDR3, the DNA is TGTGCCAGCAGCTTAGCCGGCAGGACAGGGAACACTGAAGCTTTCTTT. Its translation: CASSLAGRTGNTEAFF.

The chain joins TRBV7-9 to TRBJ1-4; TRBD1 agrees at 9 bases. From germline, CDR1 is SEHNR and CDR2 FQNEAQ (reference sequence). This CDR3 comprises 16 residues. The trim removed 4 bases at V and 7 bases at J, leaving 10 bases unmatched. For the CDR3, the DNA is TGTGCCAGCAGCTCCACGGACAGGGGCCGAGGTGAAAAACTGTTTTTT. Translated: CASSSTDRGRGEKLFF. Looking up the rest from reference TRBV7-9 and TRBJ1-4 gives the full variable domain: DTGVSQNPRHKITKRGQNVTFRCDPISEHNRLYWYRQTLGQGPEFLTYFQNEAQLEKSRLLSDRFSAERPKGSFSTLEIQRTEQGDSAMYLCASSSTDRGRGEKLFFGSGTQLSVL.

Only a few counts were recorded for this clone. The J gene is TRBJ2-3, the V gene TRBV9; 7 nucleotides agree with TRBD2. Germline-derived CDR1 and CDR2 are SGDLS and YYNGEE. The CDR3 has 15 amino acids. V dropped 0 bases and J dropped 1; count of bases not matched to a gene: 2. The CDR3 sequence is CASSVGAGGTDTQYF. In DNA form, the CDR3 reads TGTGCCAGCAGCGTAGGGGCGGGGGGCACAGATACGCAGTATTTT.

This chain joins TRBV18 and TRBJ2-3; D may be TRBD2 (5 bases). The CDR3 totals 17 residues. The V end was cut by 2 bases, the J end by 2 bases, with 17 bases between. CDR1 is KGHSH, CDR2 LQKENI, per germline. The CDR3 is CASSPDRETSFTDTQYF. DNA for the CDR3: TGTGCCAGCTCACCAGATCGGGAAACCTCTTTCACAGATACGCAGTATTTT.

The chain employs TRBV7-6 and TRBJ1-6; D possibly corresponds to TRBD1 (5 bases). Germline CDR1 reads SGHVS; CDR2 reads FNYEAQ. Trimming pared 5 bases from V and 7 bases from J, leaving 12 bases between. This CDR3 is 14 amino acids long. CDR3 residues: CASSATVENSPLHF. The CDR3 DNA sequence: TGTGCCAGCAGCGCGACAGTTGAGAATTCACCCCTCCACTTT. Combining the CDR3 with reference TRBV7-6 and TRBJ1-6 gives the whole variable domain GAGVSQSPRYKVTKRGQDVALRCDPISGHVSLYWYRQALGQGPEFLTYFNYEAQQDKSGLPNDRFSAERPEGSISTLTIQRTEQRDSAMYRCASSATVENSPLHFGNGTRLTVT.

This clone was observed a single time. The V and J genes are TRBV7-3 and TRBJ2-3; tentatively, D is TRBD1 (6 bases). Between the trimmed V and J ends, which lost 0 bases and 3 bases, there was a span of 10 bases. The CDR3 loop spans 15 amino acids. Germline V gene data show CDR1 as SGHTA and CDR2 as FQGTGA. DNA of the CDR3: TGTGCCAGCAGCTTAACGGGGGCTGTGACAGATACGCAGTATTTT. Translated, it gives CASSLTGAVTDTQYF.

The genes are TRBV6-5 and TRBJ2-7; D is possibly TRBD2 (6 bases). CDR3 size: 15 residues. Trimming left V 4 bases short and J 3 bases short, with 16 bases between. Looked up from germline, CDR1 is MNHEY and CDR2 is SVGAGI. CDR3 residues: CASSSSGGIFYEQYF. DNA for the CDR3: TGTGCCAGCAGTTCCAGTGGGGGGATTTTCTACGAGCAGTACTTC.

The rearrangement joins TRBV9 to TRBJ1-2; D is possibly TRBD1 (5 bases). The CDR3 is 13 amino acids. V lost 4 bases, J lost 6 bases, and 13 bases lay in between. Germline lookup yields CDR1 SGDLS and CDR2 YYNGEE. The CDR3 is CASSLLLGDGYTF. The CDR3 DNA is TGTGCCAGCAGCCTCCTTTTAGGGGATGGCTACACCTTC.

J is TRBJ2-2 and V is TRBV6-1; 11 bases are a match to TRBD1. Looked up from germline, CDR1 is MNHNS and CDR2 is SASEGT. V shed 3 bases and J 5 bases; nucleotides not matched to a gene: 5. The length of the CDR3 is 16 residues. The CDR3 loop is CASSEGQGVGTGELFF. The DNA of the CDR3 is TGTGCCAGCAGTGAGGGACAGGGGGTAGGGACCGGGGAGCTGTTTTTT.

The rearrangement links TRBV11-3 to TRBJ2-5, with D perhaps TRBD2 (6 bases). V was pared by 5 bases and J by 5 bases, with 12 bases between. Germline V gives CDR1 SGHNT, CDR2 YENEEA. This CDR3 is built from 13 residues. The CDR3 region has the DNA TGTGCCAGCAGCCGACGGGGGTATGAGACCCAGTACTTC. This sequence encodes CASSRRGYETQYF.

The chain couples TRBV7-9 to TRBJ1-2, with TRBD1 matching over 8 bases. CDR1 is SEHNR and CDR2 is FQNEAQ in the germline V gene (reference sequence). This CDR3 contains 16 residues. With V trimmed by 5 bases and J by 6 bases, 14 bases remained unmatched. CDR3 amino acids: CASSARWTGNRNGYTF. The CDR3 nucleotides are TGTGCCAGCAGCGCACGATGGACAGGGAATCGCAATGGCTACACCTTC.

The J gene is TRBJ2-3, the V gene TRBV7-8, with 7 bases identical to TRBD2. CDR3 length equals 16 residues. Germline assignment: CDR1 SGHVS and CDR2 FQNEAQ. J was trimmed by 2 bases and V by 1 base; bases with no gene match: 6. CDR3 in DNA: TGTGCCAGCAGCTTAGAAGCGGGGCTTACCACAGATACGCAGTATTTT. The encoded protein is CASSLEAGLTTDTQYF.

This clone was counted only a few times. CDR3 residues: CASSQDDRGSDEAFF. The CDR3 nucleotides read TGTGCCAGCAGCCAAGATGACAGGGGGAGCGATGAAGCTTTCTTT. The chain carries TRBV4-2 and TRBJ1-1; 9 bases line up with TRBD1. The CDR3 loop spans 15 amino acids. After removal of 0 bases from V and 7 bases from J, the junction contained 6 bases not matched to a gene. CDR1 is LGHNA and CDR2 is YNFKEQ in the germline V gene.

The chain employs TRBV27 and TRBJ2-3, with D tentatively TRBD1 (6 bases). The V end lost 6 bases, the J end lost 4 bases, and 11 bases lay between the germline ends. The CDR3 runs to 13 residues. CDR1 and CDR2 (germline): MNHEY, SMNVEV (reference sequence). CDR3 sequence reads: CASSRGYPDTQYF. As DNA, the CDR3 is TGTGCCAGCAGCAGGGGATATCCAGATACGCAGTATTTT.

This clone qualifies as medium-sized. V and J are TRBV4-1 and TRBJ1-1, with D uncertain. CDR3 length: 13 residues. Trimming cost V 4 bases and J 6 bases, with 12 bases left between them. Germline values: CDR1 MGHRA, CDR2 YSYEKL. The CDR3 sequence: CASSPAASAEAFF. CDR3 bases: TGCGCCAGCAGCCCTGCGGCTAGCGCTGAAGCTTTCTTT.

This clone was seen a single time. The chain carries TRBV9 and TRBJ2-1; D call uncertain. The CDR3 sequence is 14 residues long. CDR1 is SGDLS and CDR2 is YYNGEE in the germline V gene. The V end was cut by 3 bases, the J end by 5 bases, with 12 bases between. The CDR3 sequence: CASSARGFDNEQFF. CDR3 in DNA: TGTGCCAGCAGCGCGCGAGGTTTCGACAATGAGCAGTTCTTC.

The genes are TRBV5-4 and TRBJ1-2; 9 bases fit TRBD1. V was pared by 4 bases and J by 6 bases, with 10 bases of the junction left unmatched. This CDR3 is built from 15 residues. Germline lookup yields CDR1 SGHNT and CDR2 YYREEE (reference sequence). In DNA, the CDR3 is TGTGCCAGCAGCCCCTGGGGACAGGGACGGAATGGCTACACCTTC. Its translation: CASSPWGQGRNGYTF.

The chain joins TRBV13 to TRBJ2-7, with 7 bases identical to TRBD1. This CDR3 is 15 amino acids long. Germline V gene sequence: CDR1 PRHDT, CDR2 FYEKMQ (reference sequence). V lost 5 bases to trimming and J lost 0 bases; unmatched junction nucleotides: 7. This CDR3 is CASSDRDSNSYEQYF. The CDR3 DNA sequence: TGTGCCAGCAGCGACCGGGACAGTAACTCCTACGAGCAGTACTTC.

The rearrangement joins TRBV9 to TRBJ2-2, with TRBD2 matching 12 bases. The CDR3 runs 18 residues. J gave up 4 bases and V 0 bases, and 7 bases lay outside the gene matches. Germline lookup yields CDR1 SGDLS and CDR2 YYNGEE. The CDR3 DNA reads as TGTGCCAGCAGCGTAGCACTAGCGGGGGGCCAAGGCACCGGGGAGCTGTTTTTT. Translation: CASSVALAGGQGTGELFF.

The chain joins TRBV9 to TRBJ2-7; TRBD1 might be the D (6 bases). The ends were cut back, 6 bases at V and 2 bases at J, with 15 bases in the middle. The germline CDR1 and CDR2 sequences are SGDLS and YYNGEE. This CDR3 spans 14 amino acids. The CDR3: CASTPRDIPYEQYF. DNA of the CDR3: TGTGCCAGCACCCCCCGGGACATACCCTACGAGCAGTACTTC.

V gene TRBV14 combines with J gene TRBJ2-5; a possible D gene is TRBD1 (6 bases). From germline, CDR1 is SGHDN and CDR2 FVKESK. The CDR3 is made up of 15 amino acids. V lost 2 bases and J 2 bases, leaving 12 bases between the germline ends. CDR3 sequence: CASSQTDRPQETQYF. Written as DNA, the CDR3 is TGTGCCAGCAGCCAAACGGACAGACCACAAGAGACCCAGTACTTC.

J is TRBJ2-1 and V is TRBV19, with 8 bases that match TRBD2. V dropped 5 bases and J dropped 10; count of bases not matched to a gene: 4. The germline V gene has CDR1 LNHDA and CDR2 SQIVND (reference sequence). This CDR3 has 12 residues. The CDR3 DNA sequence: TGTGCCAGTAGTGGGGGACTAGTCGAGCAGTTCTTC. Translated: CASSGGLVEQFF.

J is TRBJ2-1 and V is TRBV9; possibly TRBD1 for D (6 bases). Trimming shortened V by 2 bases and J by 8 bases, and 11 bases separated the two germline ends. The CDR3 runs to 13 residues. From germline, CDR1 is SGDLS and CDR2 YYNGEE. The CDR3 protein is CASSVVTGDEQFF. CDR3 DNA sequence: TGTGCCAGCAGCGTTGTGACAGGTGATGAGCAGTTCTTC.

This clone has a single count. The chain couples TRBV9 to TRBJ2-2, with D perhaps TRBD1 (5 bases). V lost 0 bases and J 1 base, leaving 7 bases between the germline ends. This CDR3 is 15 amino acids long. CDR1 and CDR2 from the germline V gene are SGDLS and YYNGEE. The CDR3 region has the DNA TGTGCCAGCAGCGTAGAGCAGGGGAACACCGGGGAGCTGTTTTTT. Protein sequence: CASSVEQGNTGELFF.

In its sample, this clone was seen a few times. The chain couples TRBV5-3 to TRBJ2-1, with 8 bases identical to TRBD2. TRBV5-3 has ORF status, its function being uncertain. After removal of 2 bases from V and 7 bases from J, the junction contained 11 bases not matched to a gene. CDR3 size: 16 residues. CDR3: CARSFLAGAGKNEQFF. For the CDR3, the DNA is TGTGCCAGAAGCTTTCTAGCGGGTGCCGGGAAGAATGAGCAGTTCTTC.

CDR3 nucleotide sequence: TGCGCCAGCAGCCAAACTACCCCTAGCACAGATACGCAGTATTTT. It specifies CASSQTTPSTDTQYF. The genes are TRBV4-1 and TRBJ2-3; no reliable D call. Germline CDR1 reads MGHRA; CDR2 reads YSYEKL. This CDR3 is 15 amino acids long. Trimming cost V 2 bases and J 0 bases, with 9 bases left between them.